Below are 18 T cell receptor beta chains sequenced from a single sample in a study of T cells after yellow fever vaccination. Via MiXCR, TCRdb re-called the 5' RACE reads, giving one row per CDR3 protein. The sample has about 300,000 distinct CDR3 sequences, 7.5% to 9.5% seen once; the top ten hold around 3.1%. The material sequenced was CD4+ T cells sorted from PBMCs, taken 5 days after the yellow fever booster vaccination. All receptors come from a man between 18 and 35 years old who received the YFV17D yellow fever vaccine.

V and J are TRBV20-1 and TRBJ1-2; D unclear. The CDR3 consists of 14 residues. From germline, CDR1 is DFQATT and CDR2 SNEGSKA (reference sequence). Trimming shortened V by 6 bases and J by 8 bases, and 22 bases separated the two germline ends. The CDR3, as DNA: TGCAGTGCCCCCCCGGGCGGGGTAGCTGGGGGCTACACCTTC. Translated, it gives CSAPPGGVAGGYTF.

The chain joins TRBV5-5 to TRBJ2-5; D call uncertain. There are 14 residues in the CDR3. Trimming cost V 5 bases and J 2 bases, with 13 bases left between them. The germline CDR1 and CDR2 sequences are SGHKS and YYEKEE (reference sequence). This CDR3 is CASSMQWVQETQYF. The DNA of the CDR3 is TGTGCCAGCAGTATGCAGTGGGTGCAAGAGACCCAGTACTTC.

This clonotype was seen a few times. The chain uses TRBV4-3 and TRBJ2-3; no firm D call. V was shortened by 4 bases and J by 1 base, with 9 bases between the two germline ends. Germline V gene lookup returns CDR1 LGHNA and CDR2 YSLEER. CDR3 size: 14 residues. Here the CDR3 DNA reads TGCGCCAGCAGCCGCATGACTCGCACAGATACGCAGTATTTT. Its translation is CASSRMTRTDTQYF.

The V and J genes are TRBV19 and TRBJ1-2; 8 nucleotides align to TRBD1. Germline assignment: CDR1 LNHDA and CDR2 SQIVND (reference sequence). Trimming took 0 bases from V and 5 from J; bases not matched to a gene: 14. The CDR3 is 18 amino acids. CDR3: CASSIDLGRWTGSYGYTF. In DNA form, the CDR3 reads TGTGCCAGTAGTATAGATCTCGGTCGATGGACAGGGAGTTATGGCTACACCTTC.

V usage is TRBV20-1 and J usage is TRBJ1-2, with D tentatively TRBD1 (6 bases). Germline V lookup: CDR1 DFQATT, CDR2 SNEGSKA (reference sequence). Trimming shortened V by 5 bases and J by 6 bases, and 19 bases separated the two germline ends. The CDR3 is made up of 14 amino acids. CDR3 DNA sequence: TGCAGTGCTCCACCGATTACAGGGCCCCATGGCTACACCTTC. Its translation: CSAPPITGPHGYTF.

At least ten counts were recorded for this clonotype. The V gene is TRBV4-1, the J gene TRBJ1-1, with D possibly matching TRBD1 (6 bases). Germline loops: CDR1 MGHRA, CDR2 YSYEKL. There are 17 residues in the CDR3. V lost 5 bases, J lost 3 bases, and 22 bases lay in between. The CDR3 DNA sequence: TGCGCCAGCAGCAACAGGCAGGGTAGGACAGTAGACACTGAAGCTTTCTTT. This translates into CASSNRQGRTVDTEAFF.

CDR3 in DNA: TGTGCCAGCTCACGAGACAGGGTGCAAGAGACCCAGTACTTC. This translates into CASSRDRVQETQYF. The gene calls are TRBV18 and TRBJ2-5, with TRBD1 identical over 7 bases. This CDR3 spans 14 amino acids. With V trimmed by 4 bases and J by 2 bases, 4 bases remained unmatched. The germline V gene encodes CDR1 KGHSH and CDR2 LQKENI.

This clonotype was recorded a few times. This chain uses TRBV7-2 with TRBJ1-5; D might be TRBD1 (5 bases). With 5 bases removed from V and 3 bases from J, the gap between germline ends came to 11 bases. The CDR3 sequence is 14 residues long. From germline, CDR1 is SGHTA and CDR2 FQGNSA. CDR3 nucleotides: TGTGCCAGCAGCCCGCCGGGGACCAATCAGCCCCAGCATTTT. It is translated as CASSPPGTNQPQHF.

V and J are TRBV12-3 or TRBV12-4 and TRBJ2-3, with a possible D match to TRBD1 (6 bases). The CDR3 is made up of 16 amino acids. The germline V and J ends were trimmed by 5 bases and 5 bases, with 20 bases remaining between them. As DNA, the CDR3 is TGTGCCAGCAGTCCATTGACCGGGACACCACAAGATACGCAGTATTTT. It specifies CASSPLTGTPQDTQYF.

This clonotype showed up just once. DNA of the CDR3: TGCAGTGCTAGAGATCGAACAGGGGTTCCCTATGGCTACACCTTC. Translation: CSARDRTGVPYGYTF. V usage is TRBV20-1 and J usage is TRBJ1-2, with TRBD1 matching 7 bases. The CDR3 extends over 15 amino acids. Germline V gives CDR1 DFQATT, CDR2 SNEGSKA (reference sequence). Trimming removed 0 bases from V and 4 bases from J; junction bases left unmatched: 8.

The genes are TRBV6-2 or TRBV6-3 and TRBJ2-1, with no clear D. The CDR3 has 15 residues. Germline V gene lookup returns CDR1 MNHEY and CDR2 SVGEGT. Between the trimmed V and J ends, which lost 4 bases and 0 bases, there was a span of 10 bases. The CDR3 is CASSSIASSYNEQFF. In DNA, the CDR3 is TGTGCCAGCAGTTCCATCGCGAGCTCCTACAATGAGCAGTTCTTC.

There are a few counts of this clonotype. This chain joins TRBV20-1 and TRBJ1-5; 9 bases agree with TRBD1. Germline-derived CDR1 and CDR2 are DFQATT and SNEGSKA (reference sequence). This CDR3 region has 14 residues. V shed 5 bases, J shed 6 bases, and the junction held 8 bases outside the gene matches. The chain's CDR3 is CSAQRGDRVQPQHF. The CDR3 region has the DNA TGCAGTGCTCAGAGGGGGGACAGGGTTCAGCCCCAGCATTTT.

The gene calls are TRBV24-1 and TRBJ2-5; either TRBD1 or TRBD2 may supply D (5 bases each). The germline V gene has CDR1 KGHDR and CDR2 SFDVKD. V was cut by 7 bases and J by 1 base, with 18 bases left in between. CDR3 length: 16 amino acids. CDR3 in DNA: TGTGCCACCAGCACCTCGAACCGGGACGGCCAAGAGACCCAGTACTTC. Translation: CATSTSNRDGQETQYF.

The chain combines TRBV21-1 with TRBJ1-6. TRBV21-1 is a recognized pseudogene. The CDR3 loop spans 19 amino acids. DNA for the CDR3: TGTGCCAGCAGCAAAGAGAGCAGCGGGACGAGCTCCTATAATTCACCCCTCCACTTT. Its translation: CASSKESSGTSSYNSPLHF.

The J gene is TRBJ1-6, the V gene TRBV6-2 or TRBV6-3; D ambiguous. The CDR3 sequence is 14 residues long. The germline V and J ends were trimmed by 6 bases and 10 bases, with 16 bases remaining between them. CDR1 is MNHEY, CDR2 SVGEGT, per germline. CDR3 nucleotides: TGTGCCAGCAGCCCCGCCGTAATCATATCACCCCTCCACTTT. Translated: CASSPAVIISPLHF.

This clonotype was picked up many times. The CDR3 loop is CATSRAGPGENTEAFF. The CDR3 DNA follows: TGTGCCACCAGCAGAGCAGGGCCCGGAGAGAACACTGAAGCTTTCTTT. This chain uses TRBV15 with TRBJ1-1, with a possible D match to TRBD1 (5 bases). There are 16 residues in the CDR3. V lost 1 base to trimming and J lost 1 base, with 13 bases between them. Germline V gene data show CDR1 as LNHNV and CDR2 as YYDKDF (reference sequence).

The chain joins TRBV7-2 to TRBJ1-1, with unresolved D. V dropped 6 bases and J dropped 0 bases, with 8 bases sitting between them. From germline, CDR1 is SGHTA and CDR2 FQGNSA. The CDR3 runs 13 residues. The CDR3 nucleotides read TGTGCCAGCAGAACAGCAATGAACACTGAAGCTTTCTTT. It codes for CASRTAMNTEAFF.

The chain has TRBV25-1 and TRBJ2-5; D is ambiguous. Trimming cost V 3 bases and J 7 bases, with 21 bases left between them. The length of the CDR3 is 16 residues. CDR1 is MGHDK and CDR2 is SYGVNS in the germline V gene. CDR3 in amino acids: CASSESIVSNIGTQYF. The CDR3 DNA reads TGTGCCAGCAGTGAGTCGATTGTGTCCAATATAGGGACCCAGTACTTC.